This is a list of T cell receptor beta chains from one sample in a study of T-cell memory formation after mild COVID-19. MiXCR was run by TCRdb on the 5' RACE reads, yielding one entry per CDR3 protein. This sample has 450,000 to 650,000 distinct CDR3 sequences, with about 20% found just once. The sequenced sample was PBMCs or a T cell subset sorted from them (not recorded which). The receptors originated from an adult woman who had mild COVID-19 (a few samples of this study predate the infection). Cell type and time point are not known. CDR3s include the opening cysteine and the closing phenylalanine or tryptophan. A D gene is named only where the DNA matches it firmly. Only some rows state a clone size, as once, few, many or a class for expanded clones.

D gene | J gene | clone size | V gene | CDR3 protein | CDR3 DNA
. | TRBJ1-2 | many | TRBV28 | CASSFPDRSHYGYTF | TGTGCCAGCAGTTTCCCAGACAGAAGTCACTATGGCTACACCTTC
. | TRBJ2-3 | . | TRBV12-3/TRBV12-4 | CALRRGTGTTDTQYF | TGTGCCCTTCGGCGGGGGACAGGCACCACAGATACGCAGTATTTT
. | TRBJ2-7 | few | TRBV9 | CASSDRDDSYEQYF | TGTGCCAGCAGCGACCGGGACGACTCCTACGAGCAGTACTTC
TRBD2 | TRBJ2-3 | . | TRBV24-1 | CATRASGEGDTQYF | TGTGCCACCAGGGCTAGCGGAGAAGGAGATACGCAGTATTTT
. | TRBJ2-5 | . | TRBV7-9 | CASSSLRSDSVGGETQYF | TGTGCCAGCAGCTCCCTACGATCGGACAGCGTTGGGGGTGAGACCCAGTACTTC
. | TRBJ1-1 | . | TRBV5-1 | CASSLEVVTEAFF | TGCGCCAGCAGCTTGGAAGTTGTGACTGAAGCTTTCTTT
. | TRBJ1-3 | . | TRBV5-1 | CASSTDSGNTIYF | TGCGCCAGCAGCACAGACTCTGGAAACACCATATATTTT
TRBD2 | TRBJ2-5 | . | TRBV3-1 | CASTQRGGQETQYF | TGTGCCAGCACCCAGCGGGGGGGGCAAGAGACCCAGTACTTC
TRBD2 | TRBJ2-5 | few | TRBV7-8 | CASSRGLAGRETQYF | TGTGCCAGCAGCCGGGGACTAGCGGGAAGAGAGACCCAGTACTTC
TRBD1 | TRBJ1-6 | few | TRBV20-1 | CSARASGGLDNSPLHF | TGCAGTGCTAGAGCTTCAGGGGGGCTTGATAATTCACCCCTCCACTTT
TRBD1 | TRBJ1-5 | many | TRBV5-1 | CASSPLSGGAGQPQHF | TGCGCCAGCAGCCCCCTTTCAGGGGGCGCGGGACAGCCCCAGCATTTT
TRBD2 | TRBJ2-3 | many | TRBV7-6 | CASSRAGGQADTQYF | TGTGCCAGCAGTCGAGCGGGAGGGCAAGCAGATACGCAGTATTTT
TRBD2 | TRBJ2-3 | . | TRBV19 | CASSTGGGTDTQYF | TGTGCCAGTAGTACGGGAGGGGGCACAGATACGCAGTATTTT
. | TRBJ2-3 | . | TRBV29-1 | CSVTQGIRADTQYF | TGCAGCGTGACACAGGGTATACGGGCAGATACGCAGTATTTT
. | TRBJ2-1 | few | TRBV5-5 | CASSPGIGLENEQFF | TGTGCCAGCAGCCCTGGGATAGGGCTTGAGAATGAGCAGTTCTTC
TRBD1 | TRBJ1-2 | few | TRBV12-3/TRBV12-4 | CASSVRQGLGYTF | TGTGCCAGCAGTGTGAGACAGGGACTTGGCTACACCTTC
. | TRBJ1-3 | few | TRBV11-2 | CASSLEPGTYGNTIYF | TGTGCCAGCAGCTTAGAACCAGGGACTTACGGAAACACCATATATTTT
. | TRBJ2-5 | few | TRBV29-1 | CSVTPGLHQETQYF | TGCAGCGTCACCCCGGGACTTCACCAAGAGACCCAGTACTTC
TRBD1 | TRBJ2-7 | few | TRBV3-1 | CASSPQGDYEQYF | TGTGCCAGCAGCCCGCAGGGGGACTACGAGCAGTACTTC
. | TRBJ2-5 | once | TRBV7-9 | CASSFPQGSQETQYF | TGTGCCAGCAGCTTCCCACAGGGCTCCCAAGAGACCCAGTACTTC
. | TRBJ1-5 | . | TRBV6-6 | CASSYSVSQPQHF | TGTGCCAGCAGTTACTCCGTAAGTCAGCCCCAGCATTTT
. | TRBJ2-3 | . | TRBV20-1 | CSASPTDTQYF | TGCAGTGCTAGCCCCACAGATACGCAGTATTTT
. | TRBJ2-2 | . | TRBV7-2 | CASSPSRVGELFF | TGTGCCAGCAGCCCCAGTCGGGTCGGGGAGCTGTTTTTT
. | TRBJ2-2 | . | TRBV24-1 | CATSDLYGNTGELFF | TGTGCCACCAGTGATTTATACGGGAACACCGGGGAGCTGTTTTTT
TRBD1 | TRBJ2-1 | . | TRBV7-9 | CASSLGQGVESYNEQFF | TGTGCCAGCAGCTTAGGACAGGGGGTGGAATCCTACAATGAGCAGTTCTTC
TRBD1 | TRBJ1-5 | few | TRBV6-2/TRBV6-3 | CASRLDRSNQPQHF | TGTGCCAGCAGATTGGACAGGAGCAATCAGCCCCAGCATTTT
TRBD1 | TRBJ2-1 | many | TRBV7-6 | CASSSGTGGRNEQFF | TGTGCCAGCAGCTCCGGGACAGGGGGCCGCAATGAGCAGTTCTTC
. | TRBJ1-3 | few | TRBV18 | CASSPGRSGNTIYF | TGTGCCAGCTCGCCGGGCCGCTCTGGAAACACCATATATTTT
. | TRBJ1-1 | few | TRBV4-3 | CASSQEDSGGYTEAFF | TGCGCCAGCAGCCAAGAAGATTCCGGAGGGTACACTGAAGCTTTCTTT
TRBD2 | TRBJ2-1 | few | TRBV6-2/TRBV6-3 | CASSWGGGYNEQFF | TGTGCCAGCAGTTGGGGCGGGGGGTACAATGAGCAGTTCTTC
. | TRBJ2-3 | . | TRBV29-1 | CSVEARGADTQYF | TGCAGCGTTGAAGCTCGAGGGGCAGATACGCAGTATTTT
. | TRBJ2-1 | . | TRBV7-7 | CASSAGASGARYNEQFF | TGTGCTAGCAGCGCAGGGGCGAGCGGAGCACGATACAATGAGCAGTTCTTC
. | TRBJ1-5 | . | TRBV12-3/TRBV12-4 | CASSYGSNSNQPQHF | TGTGCCAGCAGTTACGGCAGTAATAGCAATCAGCCCCAGCATTTT
. | TRBJ1-1 | . | TRBV21-1 | CASKGRGQGTEAFF | TGTGCCAGCAAAGGGAGAGGACAGGGGACTGAAGCTTTCTTT
. | TRBJ2-3 | . | TRBV24-1 | CATSDPGASESTDTQYF | TGTGCCACCAGTGACCCCGGGGCTAGCGAAAGCACAGATACGCAGTATTTT
. | TRBJ2-2 | . | TRBV7-9 | CASSLGTTNPGELFF | TGTGCCAGCAGCTTAGGGACAACTAACCCCGGGGAGCTGTTTTTT
TRBD2 | TRBJ2-5 | . | TRBV4-3 | CASSQGSGRGETQYF | TGCGCCAGCAGCCAAGGCAGCGGGAGGGGAGAGACCCAGTACTTC
TRBD2 | TRBJ2-7 | . | TRBV12-3/TRBV12-4 | CASSLVGLASYEQYF | TGTGCCAGCAGTTTGGTGGGACTAGCGTCCTACGAGCAGTACTTC
TRBD2 | TRBJ2-1 | . | TRBV7-6 | CASSKGLAGYNEQFF | TGTGCCAGCAGCAAGGGACTAGCGGGGTACAATGAGCAGTTCTTC
. | TRBJ1-5 | . | TRBV6-1 | CASSEVYGGRGQPQHF | TGTGCCAGCAGTGAAGTGTATGGGGGCAGGGGTCAGCCCCAGCATTTT
. | TRBJ2-2 | . | TRBV6-5 | CASSSTATGELFF | TGTGCCAGCAGTTCAACTGCGACCGGGGAGCTGTTTTTT
TRBD1 | TRBJ1-2 | . | TRBV20-1 | CSARMGQPQHGYTF | TGCAGTGCTAGAATGGGACAGCCCCAACACGGCTACACCTTC
. | TRBJ2-1 | few | TRBV12-3/TRBV12-4 | CASRAPGTPYNEQFF | TGTGCCAGCAGGGCCCCCGGGACTCCCTACAATGAGCAGTTCTTC
. | TRBJ2-6 | few | TRBV30 | CAWTNTGANVLTF | TGTGCCTGGACCAATACTGGGGCCAACGTCCTGACTTTC
. | TRBJ1-3 | . | TRBV5-6 | CASSLDVGGNTIYF | TGTGCCAGCAGCTTGGACGTGGGGGGAAACACCATATATTTT
TRBD2 | TRBJ2-1 | . | TRBV12-3/TRBV12-4 | CASSPPGSGTAEQFF | TGTGCCAGCAGCCCACCGGGTAGCGGGACCGCTGAGCAGTTCTTC
. | TRBJ1-5 | . | TRBV20-1 | CSATQESGNQPQHF | TGCAGTGCCACACAGGAATCGGGCAATCAGCCCCAGCATTTT
TRBD1 | TRBJ2-5 | . | TRBV5-5 | CASSLGERTGRYQETQYF | TGTGCCAGCAGCTTGGGAGAAAGGACAGGGAGGTACCAAGAGACCCAGTACTTC
. | TRBJ1-6 | few | TRBV12-3/TRBV12-4 | CASSPGRGNSPLHF | TGTGCCAGCAGCCCCGGACGGGGCAATTCACCCCTCCACTTT
. | TRBJ2-7 | . | TRBV7-3 | CASSLTPRDEQYF | TGTGCCAGCAGCTTAACGCCCAGGGACGAGCAGTACTTC
. | TRBJ2-1 | few | TRBV24-1 | CATSRRGGISYNEQFF | TGTGCCACCAGCCGGAGAGGGGGTATCTCCTACAATGAGCAGTTCTTC
. | TRBJ2-3 | few | TRBV20-1 | CSARGGSSTDTQYF | TGCAGTGCACGTGGAGGATCTAGCACAGATACGCAGTATTTT
. | TRBJ2-2 | few | TRBV11-2 | CASSLLTAGPTGELFF | TGTGCCAGCAGCTTGCTTACCGCTGGGCCTACCGGGGAGCTGTTTTTT
TRBD1 | TRBJ2-7 | . | TRBV7-6 | CASSWGQSSEQYF | TGTGCCAGCAGCTGGGGACAGTCCTCCGAGCAGTACTTC
. | TRBJ2-7 | . | TRBV12-3/TRBV12-4 | CASMSVGYEQYF | TGTGCCAGCATGTCGGTTGGGTACGAGCAGTACTTC
TRBD1 | TRBJ1-1 | . | TRBV19 | CASSIGHRGSHTEAFF | TGTGCCAGTAGTATAGGTCACAGGGGGAGTCACACTGAAGCTTTCTTT
. | TRBJ2-3 | many | TRBV11-2 | CASTLSTDTQYF | TGTGCCAGCACCCTAAGCACAGATACGCAGTATTTT
. | TRBJ2-3 | . | TRBV5-4 | CASSSQGGTDTQYF | TGTGCCAGCAGCTCTCAGGGAGGCACAGATACGCAGTATTTT
. | TRBJ1-2 | . | TRBV2 | CASSGTDYTF | TGTGCCAGCTCGGGGACGGATTACACCTTC
. | TRBJ1-2 | few | TRBV29-1 | CSVVTAYGYTF | TGCAGCGTTGTGACCGCCTATGGCTACACCTTC